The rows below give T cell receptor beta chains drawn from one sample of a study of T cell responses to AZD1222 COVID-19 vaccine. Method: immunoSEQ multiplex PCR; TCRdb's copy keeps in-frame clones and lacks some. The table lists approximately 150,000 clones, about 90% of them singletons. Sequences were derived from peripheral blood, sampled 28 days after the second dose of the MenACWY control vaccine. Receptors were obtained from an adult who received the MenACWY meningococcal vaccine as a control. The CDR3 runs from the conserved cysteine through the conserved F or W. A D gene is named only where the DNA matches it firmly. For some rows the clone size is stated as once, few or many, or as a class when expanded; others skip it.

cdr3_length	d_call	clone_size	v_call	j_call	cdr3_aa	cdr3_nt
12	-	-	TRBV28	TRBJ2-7	CASKRQGDEQYF	TGTGCCAGCAAACGGCAGGGTGACGAGCAGTACTTC
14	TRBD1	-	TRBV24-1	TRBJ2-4	CATSQAQGANIQYF	TGTGCCACCAGTCAAGCTCAGGGGGCAAACATTCAGTACTTC
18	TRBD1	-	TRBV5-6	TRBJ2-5	CASSSYRGRNSYQETQYF	TGTGCCAGCAGCTCGTACAGGGGGAGAAATTCGTACCAAGAGACCCAGTACTTC
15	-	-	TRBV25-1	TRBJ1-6	CASSVGSSYNSPLHF	TGTGCCAGCAGTGTAGGGAGCTCCTATAATTCACCCCTCCACTTT
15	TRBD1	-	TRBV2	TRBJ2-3	CASSEALTGTDTQYF	TGTGCCAGCAGTGAAGCGTTGACAGGGACAGATACGCAGTATTTT
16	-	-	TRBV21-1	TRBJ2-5	CASSTTSGSDQETQYF	TGTGCCAGCAGCACGACTAGCGGGAGTGACCAAGAGACCCAGTACTTC
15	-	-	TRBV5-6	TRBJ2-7	CASSLFRTLTNEQYF	TGTGCCAGCAGCTTATTCAGGACACTCACTAACGAGCAGTACTTC
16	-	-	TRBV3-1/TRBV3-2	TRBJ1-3	CASSQEGRSSGNTIYF	TGTGCCAGCAGCCAAGAAGGGAGATCCTCTGGAAACACCATATATTTT
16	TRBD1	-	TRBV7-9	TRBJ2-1	CASSFSSGTGSNEQFF	TGTGCCAGCAGCTTTTCTTCCGGGACAGGATCCAATGAGCAGTTCTTC
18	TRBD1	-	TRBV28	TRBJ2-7	CASTDRSGQGAKAYEQYF	TGTGCCAGCACCGATCGTTCGGGACAGGGGGCGAAGGCCTACGAGCAGTACTTC
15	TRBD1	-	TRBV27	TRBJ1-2	CASSPGQGVAYGYTF	TGTGCCAGCAGTCCAGGACAGGGGGTCGCCTATGGCTACACCTTC
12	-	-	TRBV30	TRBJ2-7	CAWSVGGYEQYF	TGTGCCTGGAGTGTGGGGGGCTACGAGCAGTACTTC
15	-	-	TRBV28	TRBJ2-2	CASSPTLVNTGELFF	TGTGCCAGCAGCCCGACGCTGGTGAACACCGGGGAGCTGTTTTTT
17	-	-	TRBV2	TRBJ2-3	CASSERGDARATDTQYF	TGTGCCAGCAGTGAGAGAGGGGACGCCAGGGCCACAGATACGCAGTATTTT
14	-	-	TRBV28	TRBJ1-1	CASSFRQRNTEAFF	TGTGCCAGCAGTTTTCGTCAGCGTAACACTGAAGCTTTCTTT
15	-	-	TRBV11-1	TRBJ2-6	CASSLSNSGANVLTF	TGTGCCAGCAGCTTGTCCAATTCTGGGGCCAACGTCCTGACTTTC
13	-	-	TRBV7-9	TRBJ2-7	CASSPGDLGEQYF	TGTGCCAGCAGCCCCGGTGACCTTGGAGAGCAGTACTTC
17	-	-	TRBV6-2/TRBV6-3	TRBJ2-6	CASSYSVISNGANVLTF	TGTGCCAGCAGTTACTCAGTAATCTCTAATGGGGCCAACGTCCTGACTTTC
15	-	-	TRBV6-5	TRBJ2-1	CASSYSHYSISEQFF	TGTGCCAGCAGTTACTCCCACTACAGTATTAGTGAGCAGTTCTTC
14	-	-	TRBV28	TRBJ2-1	CASRPMGGPHEQFF	TGTGCCAGCAGACCCATGGGAGGTCCCCATGAGCAGTTCTTC
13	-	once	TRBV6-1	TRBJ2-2	CASSEFLAGELFF	TGTGCCAGCAGTGAATTTCTAGCCGGGGAGCTGTTTTTT
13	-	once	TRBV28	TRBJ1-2	CASNEGRGYGYTF	TGTGCCAGCAACGAAGGACGAGGCTATGGCTACACCTTC
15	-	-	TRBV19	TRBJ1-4	CASSQGQAPNEKLFF	TGTGCCAGTAGTCAGGGGCAGGCGCCTAATGAAAAACTGTTTTTT
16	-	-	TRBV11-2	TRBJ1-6	CASSLVGMGLNSPLHF	TGTGCCAGCAGCTTAGTTGGGATGGGACTGAATTCACCCCTCCACTTT
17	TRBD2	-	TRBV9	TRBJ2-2	CASSVSPAREDTGELFF	TGTGCCAGCAGCGTTTCACCGGCGCGGGAGGACACCGGGGAGCTGTTTTTT
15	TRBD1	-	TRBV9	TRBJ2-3	CASSVTGGITDTQYF	TGTGCCAGCAGCGTCACAGGGGGCATCACAGATACGCAGTATTTT
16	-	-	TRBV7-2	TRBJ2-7	CASSFSSGDPPYEQYF	TGTGCCAGCAGTTTCTCCTCGGGGGACCCTCCCTACGAGCAGTACTTC
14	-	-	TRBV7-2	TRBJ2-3	CASSPTTSTDTQYF	TGTGCCAGCAGCCCCACGACTAGCACAGATACGCAGTATTTT